Below are 11 T cell receptor beta chains sequenced from a single sample in a study of blood T cell repertoires in COVID-19. Sequenced by immunoSEQ multiplex PCR; TCRdb stores in-frame clones only, minus some. The repertoire holds about 200,000 clones, around 81% seen once, with approximately 6% in the top ten. Specimen: peripheral blood. The receptors were gathered from a woman in her seventies with acute or convalescent COVID-19.

The chain has TRBV18 and TRBJ2-1; 8 bases map to TRBD2. Germline V gene sequence: CDR1 KGHSH, CDR2 LQKENI. V lost 3 bases, J lost 7 bases, and 5 bases stayed unmatched. This CDR3 region has 14 residues. The CDR3 DNA sequence: TGTGCCAGCTCACCGGGACTAGATTTGAATGAGCAGTTCTTC. Its translation is CASSPGLDLNEQFF.

The CDR3 reads CASSPRRAPNEKLFF. CDR3 nucleotides: TGTGCCAGCAGCCCTCGGCGGGCGCCTAATGAAAAACTGTTTTTT. The J gene is TRBJ1-4, the V gene TRBV21-1. TRBV21-1 is flagged as a pseudogene. This CDR3 spans 15 amino acids.

Worth noting for this clone: Other DNA sequences in this sample translate to the same CDR3. The rearrangement uses TRBV28 and TRBJ2-2; perhaps TRBD1 as D (5 bases). V lost 4 bases to trimming and J lost 5 bases, with 8 bases between them. The length of the CDR3 is 13 residues. Germline CDR1 MDHEN, CDR2 SYDVKM. This chain's CDR3 is CASSYRSTGELFF. The CDR3 nucleotides are TGTGCCAGCAGTTACAGGAGTACCGGGGAGCTGTTTTTT.

The chain employs TRBV30 and TRBJ1-1; TRBD1 agrees at 8 bases. CDR1 is GTSNPN and CDR2 is SVGIG in the germline V gene (reference sequence). V was clipped by 4 bases and J by 0 bases; unmatched bases: 1. This CDR3 spans 13 amino acids. This chain's CDR3 is CAWTGQVNTEAFF. The CDR3 DNA sequence: TGTGCCTGGACGGGACAGGTGAACACTGAAGCTTTCTTT.

The CDR3 is CASSLQTGVWSDTQYF. In DNA form, the CDR3 reads TGTGCCAGCAGTTTACAGACAGGGGTGTGGTCAGATACGCAGTATTTT. The chain uses TRBV28 and TRBJ2-3; 8 nucleotides line up with TRBD1. The CDR3 sequence is 16 residues long. J was trimmed by 4 bases and V by 2 bases; bases with no gene match: 8. Germline V gives CDR1 MDHEN, CDR2 SYDVKM.

The chain is built from TRBV28 and TRBJ1-5; 8 nucleotides agree with TRBD1. The germline V gene has CDR1 MDHEN and CDR2 SYDVKM. The CDR3 has 15 residues. With V trimmed by 4 bases and J by 4 bases, 6 bases remained unmatched. DNA of the CDR3: TGTGCCAGCAGTTCAACAGGGGGGGGGAATCAGCCCCAGCATTTT. Residues: CASSSTGGGNQPQHF. The entire variable domain, with the rest obtained from reference TRBV28 and TRBJ1-5, is as follows: DVKVTQSSRYLVKRTGEKVFLECVQDMDHENMFWYRQDPGLGLRLIYFSYDVKMKEKGDIPEGYSVSREKKERFSLILESASTNQTSMYLCASSSTGGGNQPQHFGDGTRLSIL.

The chain carries TRBV27 and TRBJ2-1, with D maybe TRBD1 (6 bases). CDR1 MNHEY and CDR2 SMNVEV come from the germline V gene (reference sequence). The CDR3 loop spans 15 amino acids. Trimming removed 7 bases at V and 4 bases at J, with 17 bases between. This CDR3 reads CASTGTQGGYNEQFF. CDR3 in DNA: TGTGCCAGCACCGGGACCCAAGGGGGTTACAATGAGCAGTTCTTC.

The chain is built from TRBV5-5 and TRBJ1-3; D perhaps matches TRBD1 (5 bases). V gave up 0 bases and J gave up 2 bases, with 12 bases separating them. Germline values: CDR1 SGHKS, CDR2 YYEKEE (reference sequence). There are 16 residues in the CDR3. The CDR3 spells CASSLGRGSPGNTIYF. The CDR3 region has the DNA TGTGCCAGCAGCTTGGGCCGGGGGAGCCCTGGAAACACCATATATTTT.

The chain couples TRBV9 to TRBJ1-3, with unresolved D. V gave up 5 bases and J gave up 0 bases, with 12 bases separating them. The CDR3 length is 15 residues. Germline CDR1 and CDR2: SGDLS and YYNGEE. For the CDR3, the DNA is TGTGCCAGCAGTGATGGTTTTAGCTCTGGAAACACCATATATTTT. The encoded protein is CASSDGFSSGNTIYF. Full variable domain (remainder filled in from reference TRBV9 and TRBJ1-3): DSGVTQTPKHLITATGQRVTLRCSPRSGDLSVYWYQQSLDQGLQFLIQYYNGEERAKGNILERFSAQQFPDLHSELNLSSLELGDSALYFCASSDGFSSGNTIYFGEGSWLTVV.

The genes are TRBV7-2 and TRBJ2-5, with 8 bases fitting TRBD1. Germline V lookup: CDR1 SGHTA, CDR2 FQGNSA. J was trimmed by 4 bases and V by 3 bases; bases with no gene match: 7. The CDR3 sequence is 15 residues long. The CDR3 loop is CASSFLDRGGETQYF. The CDR3 DNA is TGTGCCAGCAGCTTCCTCGACAGGGGAGGAGAGACCCAGTACTTC.

V usage is TRBV28 and J usage is TRBJ2-7, with TRBD2 identical over 7 bases. J was trimmed by 7 bases and V by 6 bases; bases with no gene match: 12. CDR3 length: 14 amino acids. CDR1 MDHEN and CDR2 SYDVKM come from the germline V gene. CDR3 region: CASSSHSLAREQYF. The CDR3 DNA follows: TGTGCCAGCAGCTCGCATTCACTAGCGAGAGAGCAGTACTTC.